These 21 T cell receptor beta chains were all obtained from the same sample, sequenced in a study of cytomegalovirus exposure and HLA in healthy donors. Sequencing was performed with immunoSEQ multiplex PCR; in TCRdb, only in-frame clones are kept and a portion is missing. Found here are some 120,000 clones, around 94% of them singletons; the top ten hold 1% to 1.5%. Sequencing used PBMCs. The receptor source for this set is a woman between 18 and 29 years old in good health and CMV-seronegative.

This chain joins TRBV18 and TRBJ2-3; 14 bases fit TRBD2. The CDR3 covers 16 residues. Germline trimming cut 3 bases from V and 5 bases from J; bases unmatched to any gene: 4. Germline V gives CDR1 KGHSH, CDR2 LQKENI. The CDR3 nucleotides read TGTGCCAGCTCACCGAGACTAGCGGGGGGGCAAGATACGCAGTATTTT. Amino acids: CASSPRLAGGQDTQYF.

This clone was seen just once. V and J are TRBV5-6 and TRBJ2-7, with D uncertain. Trimming took 2 bases from V and 4 from J, leaving 13 bases between them. CDR1 SGHDT and CDR2 YYEEEE come from the germline V gene. The CDR3 has 14 residues. The CDR3 DNA reads TGTGCCAGCAGCTTTAAGACGGGTCGGTACGAGCAGTACTTC. Translation gives CASSFKTGRYEQYF.

The rearrangement links TRBV6-1 to TRBJ2-7, with a weak D call TRBD1 (6 bases). The CDR3 has 13 residues. Germline V gives CDR1 MNHNS, CDR2 SASEGT. V was clipped by 9 bases and J by 1 base, with 13 bases between them. This chain's CDR3 is CASTGPFSYEQYF. CDR3 DNA: TGTGCCAGTACAGGGCCCTTTTCCTACGAGCAGTACTTC.

This sequence joins TRBV11-2 and TRBJ2-5; the match to TRBD1 covers 7 bases. With V trimmed by 7 bases and J by 5 bases, 13 bases remained unmatched. Germline loops: CDR1 SGHAT, CDR2 FQNNGV. The CDR3 is made up of 15 amino acids. CDR3 coding DNA: TGTGCCAGCACCAGACAGGGAAGCATGCGGGAGACCCAGTACTTC. Its translation: CASTRQGSMRETQYF. The full variable domain, its missing parts supplied by reference TRBV11-2 and TRBJ2-5, is EAGVAQSPRYKIIEKRQSVAFWCNPISGHATLYWYQQILGQGPKLLIQFQNNGVVDDSQLPKDRFSAERLKGVDSTLKIQPAKLEDSAVYLCASTRQGSMRETQYFGPGTRLLVL.

The table lists this clone with a few counts. This chain links TRBV6-5 with TRBJ2-7, with D possibly matching TRBD2 (7 bases). The CDR3 is 15 residues long. Trimming removed 1 base at V and 2 bases at J, with 12 bases between. Germline-derived CDR1 and CDR2 are MNHEY and SVGAGI. The CDR3 protein is CASSYYAGAAYEQYF. The CDR3 nucleotides are TGTGCCAGCAGTTACTACGCGGGGGCCGCCTACGAGCAGTACTTC.

To note about this clone: At one boundary the junction diverges from the germline segment, which might be a read error. This chain's CDR3 is CASRLGGGGIAEAFF. CDR3 DNA sequence: TGTGCCAGCAGATTAGGGGGCGGGGGTATAGCTGAAGCTTTCTTT. The chain couples TRBV11-2 to TRBJ1-1; 7 nucleotides line up with TRBD1. Germline-derived CDR1 and CDR2 are SGHAT and FQNNGV. The CDR3 is 15 residues long.

The J gene is TRBJ2-2, the V gene TRBV28, with 10 bases fitting TRBD2. CDR1 is MDHEN and CDR2 is SYDVKM in the germline V gene. V gave up 3 bases and J gave up 3 bases; unmatched junction bases: 10. The CDR3 contains 18 residues. The CDR3 loop is CASSFPPAGGQDTGELFF. CDR3 nucleotide sequence: TGTGCCAGCAGTTTCCCCCCAGCGGGGGGGCAGGACACCGGGGAGCTGTTTTTT.

V usage is TRBV29-1 and J usage is TRBJ2-5; maybe TRBD1 (6 bases). Trimming cost V 6 bases and J 5 bases, with 10 bases left between them. Per germline, CDR1 SQVTM and CDR2 ANQGSEA. The CDR3 totals 11 residues. CDR3 residues: CSVVGAETQYF. The CDR3 DNA follows: TGCAGCGTGGTGGGGGCGGAGACCCAGTACTTC.

V is TRBV6-1 and J is TRBJ1-4; D perhaps matches TRBD1 (5 bases). The CDR3 loop spans 14 amino acids. Trimming pared 1 base from V and 5 bases from J, leaving 8 bases between. Germline CDR1 reads MNHNS; CDR2 reads SASEGT. In nucleotides, the CDR3 is TGTGCCAGCAGTGAAGGGGCAGGGAATGAAAAACTGTTTTTT. It yields the protein CASSEGAGNEKLFF.

The chain uses TRBV7-9 and TRBJ2-1; 7 nucleotides line up with TRBD2. The J segment lost 3 bases and the V segment lost 7 bases, leaving 12 bases of the junction unmatched. The germline V gene has CDR1 SEHNR and CDR2 FQNEAQ (reference sequence). This CDR3 is built from 16 residues. The CDR3 coding sequence is TGTGCCAGCATCGGTTTCGCAGCGGGGCACTACAATGAGCAGTTCTTC. Residues: CASIGFAAGHYNEQFF. Full variable domain (rest looked up from reference TRBV7-9 and TRBJ2-1): DTGVSQNPRHKITKRGQNVTFRCDPISEHNRLYWYRQTLGQGPEFLTYFQNEAQLEKSRLLSDRFSAERPKGSFSTLEIQRTEQGDSAMYLCASIGFAAGHYNEQFFGPGTRLTVL.

The genes are TRBV7-8 and TRBJ2-7; perhaps TRBD1 as D (6 bases). The CDR3 sequence is 15 residues long. Trimming removed 1 base at V and 0 bases at J, with 10 bases between. Germline assignment: CDR1 SGHVS and CDR2 FQNEAQ. Here the CDR3 reads CASSLVGQNSYEQYF. The CDR3 DNA sequence: TGTGCCAGCAGCTTAGTTGGACAGAACTCCTACGAGCAGTACTTC.

The chain carries TRBV28 and TRBJ2-7; possible D gene TRBD2, 6 bases. Trimming took 5 bases from V and 7 from J, leaving 18 bases between them. The CDR3 contains 14 residues. Germline V CDR1 and CDR2: MDHEN, SYDVKM. In DNA, the CDR3 is TGTGCCAGCAGTCTCGGGGCTACCGGAGGGGAGCAGTACTTC. Its protein product is CASSLGATGGEQYF.

The chain carries TRBV2 and TRBJ1-2, with D hard to call. The V end was cut by 0 bases, the J end by 0 bases, with 11 bases between. Germline CDR1 reads SNHLY; CDR2 reads FYNNEI. The CDR3 consists of 16 residues. CDR3 protein: CASSEALRGSNYGYTF. DNA of the CDR3: TGTGCCAGCAGTGAAGCGCTTCGGGGATCTAACTATGGCTACACCTTC.

The J gene is TRBJ2-3, the V gene TRBV30; D is unresolved. The V end lost 6 bases, the J end lost 2 bases, and 6 bases lay between the germline ends. This CDR3 has 11 amino acids. The germline V gene encodes CDR1 GTSNPN and CDR2 SVGIG (reference sequence). CDR3 in amino acids: CACQFTDTQYF. The DNA for the CDR3 is TGTGCCTGCCAATTCACAGATACGCAGTATTTT.

V and J are TRBV5-4 and TRBJ2-7; TRBD2 matches 9 bases. Germline CDR1 and CDR2: SGHNT and YYREEE (reference sequence). The CDR3 has 15 residues. The V gene end was trimmed by 0 bases and the J gene end by 3 bases; junction bases not matched to a gene: 4. CDR3 coding DNA: TGTGCCAGCAGCTTGGGACTAGCGGAGCACTACGAGCAGTACTTC. Encoded protein: CASSLGLAEHYEQYF.

This chain uses TRBV11-2 with TRBJ1-5; the D gene is possibly TRBD1 (6 bases). The germline V gene has CDR1 SGHAT and CDR2 FQNNGV. The ends were cut back, 5 bases at V and 0 bases at J, with 11 bases in the middle. The CDR3 runs 15 residues. DNA of the CDR3: TGTGCCAGCAGCCAGGGGCGGTTTAGCAATCAGCCCCAGCATTTT. This encodes CASSQGRFSNQPQHF.

The sample holds one count of this clone. The V gene is TRBV4-1, the J gene TRBJ2-1; D possibly corresponds to TRBD1 (6 bases). From germline, CDR1 is MGHRA and CDR2 YSYEKL. The length of the CDR3 is 16 residues. V was pared by 0 bases and J by 3 bases, with 12 bases between. CDR3 in amino acids: CASSQEAADSYNEQFF. The CDR3 nucleotides read TGCGCCAGCAGCCAAGAAGCGGCGGACAGCTACAATGAGCAGTTCTTC.

The chain carries TRBV29-1 and TRBJ2-7, with TRBD1 matching 9 bases. Germline-derived CDR1 and CDR2 are SQVTM and ANQGSEA. The CDR3 is 14 amino acids. Unmatched junction bases numbered 11, after V lost 6 bases and J lost 5 bases. The CDR3: CSVIPRDRVHEQYF. CDR3 coding DNA: TGCAGCGTGATACCTCGGGACAGGGTCCACGAGCAGTACTTC.

The chain employs TRBV2 and TRBJ1-4, with a possible D match to TRBD1 (5 bases). Looked up from germline, CDR1 is SNHLY and CDR2 is FYNNEI. V was cut by 7 bases and J by 4 bases, with 10 bases left in between. The CDR3 is 13 amino acids. The CDR3 reads CASKETVNEKLFF. CDR3 nucleotides: TGTGCCAGCAAGGAGACAGTTAATGAAAAACTGTTTTTT.

J is TRBJ1-1 and V is TRBV5-1, with 11 bases aligning to TRBD1. The CDR3 loop spans 17 amino acids. Per the germline V gene, CDR1 is SGHRS and CDR2 is YFSETQ. The J segment lost 4 bases and the V segment lost 4 bases, leaving 12 bases of the junction unmatched. DNA for the CDR3: TGCGCCAGCAGCCACGGGACAGGGGGAGAGTTGGGCACTGAAGCTTTCTTT. Translated: CASSHGTGGELGTEAFF.

V gene TRBV19 combines with J gene TRBJ1-6; 11 nucleotides agree with TRBD1. The CDR3 sequence is 16 residues long. The J segment lost 10 bases and the V segment lost 5 bases, leaving 10 bases of the junction unmatched. Germline V gene lookup returns CDR1 LNHDA and CDR2 SQIVND (reference sequence). The CDR3 coding sequence is TGTGCCAGTAGTGTCACCGGGACAGGGGGGAAGTCACCCCTCCACTTT. Its protein product is CASSVTGTGGKSPLHF.